A single T cell receptor beta chain is shown here with its context. The V end lost 2 bases, the J end lost 0 bases, and 11 bases lay between the germline ends. CDR1 and CDR2 (germline): MNHEY, SVGEGT. The CDR3 sequence is 16 residues long. The data were taken from a study of blood T cell repertoires in COVID-19. Study-level background: Samples of COVID-19 (acute and convalescent) were obtained from the United States, Italy and Spain. T cells, B-cell-depleted T cells, or PBMCs supplied cDNA or gDNA.

Original processing notes: Amplification of reference gene primers provided the estimated nucleated cell counts. TCRdb keeps only in-frame clones here, not all; method: immunoSEQ multiplex PCR. Clonal size and the V and J genes are those of that table, whereas D and trimming came from the DNA. The data show 150,000 to 200,000 clones, 92% seen once. The V call is TRBV6-2 or TRBV6-3, the J call TRBJ2-1; tentatively, D is TRBD2 (5 bases). Sequencing used peripheral blood. The sequence derives from a young man with COVID-19, enrolled during active disease. CDR3 in DNA: TGTGCCAGCAGTTACGTGGGCGGAGGCTCCTACAATGAGCAGTTCTTC. This codes for CASSYVGGGSYNEQFF.